Here is one T cell receptor beta chain with its context. The clone's antigen remains unknown. No base quality values were provided; no much bigger clone lies one nucleotide off. TCRbeta CDR3 regions were amplified from genomic DNA using the immunoSEQ Assay, a bias-controlled multiplex PCR. Under the source paper's analysis protocol: The number of nucleated cells in each sample was estimated by amplification of reference gene primers within the assay. To quantify the absolute abundance of each unique TCRbeta CDR3 rearrangement, sequence reads were collapsed and filtered. For each sample, productive Simpson clonality was calculated by taking the square root of Simpson's diversity index across productive rearrangements. TCRdb obtained this table from immuneACCESS and retained in-frame rearrangements with V and J assigned. These tables miss some clones; where compared with another copy, unresolved V genes account for less than half of the shortfall, and the remainder is unexplained. V, J and clone size derive from that table, while D and trimming were established from the DNA sequence. The sample table lists 250,000 or so clones, 83% of them with a count of one. Around 3.5% of the sample is taken by the ten largest.

This entry belongs to a study of blood T cell repertoires in COVID-19 (TCRdb year 2020). Study-wide context: Samples covering the acute and convalescent phases of COVID-19 were provided by collaborators in the United States, Italy and Spain. The samples were drawn from two sources: the first 160 participants of the ongoing ImmuneRACE study, and about 1,300 subjects contributed by 6 global collaborators. Deeply sampled blood TCRbeta repertoires from subjects exposed to, actively infected with, or recovered from COVID-19 were included in the dataset. The prospective study material was composed of cDNA or gDNA derived from T cells, B-cell-depleted T cells, or PBMCs. Sample metadata almost always included a de-identified subject ID, COVID-19 status, age in years and sex. A freely available public database, intended as a resource for researchers studying the immune response to SARS-CoV-2, is where the repertoires were released. Where HLA class I and class II types were available, the types were taken from metadata supplied by the sample provider, not from assay-based typing.

In the prospective study, participants were roughly 18 to 100 years old, resided in 24 geographic areas of the United States, and were enrolled through a virtual design. To assign participants to cohorts, the prospective study relied on clinical history that participants themselves reported in a screening survey and a study questionnaire. Exposed participants had been in contact with someone with a PCR-confirmed or clinician-diagnosed COVID-19 case within 2 weeks of study entry. In the prospective study, mobile phlebotomists collected whole blood, serum and a nasopharyngeal or oropharyngeal swab from each participant. Participants in the prospective study had the option to provide additional blood draws and questionnaires over a roughly 2-month period. Blood samples from the prospective study were shipped frozen or at room temperature prior to DNA extraction. Study-wide conclusions, independent of this receptor: Clinical and demographic metadata were provided uncurated, with the amount varying by source and participant.

The junction shows trimming of 4 bases on V and 3 bases on J, and the gene matches do not reach 2 bases of it. CDR1 SGHRS and CDR2 YFSETQ are derived from the germline V gene. Inclusive of the bounding cysteine and phenylalanine, the CDR3 is 14 residues long. The DNA shown is the 42-base CDR3, in frame from base 1. This chain joins TRBV5-1 to TRBJ2-5; 11 of the junction bases match TRBD2. Sequenced sample: PBMCs or T cells enriched from blood (not recorded which). This TCR derives from a woman in her forties who had been exposed to COVID-19. The DNA reads as follows: TGCGCCAGCAGCATGGGACTAGCGGAAGAGACCCAGTACTTC. It translates as CASSMGLAEETQYF. With the portions outside the CDR3 filled from the reference TRBV5-1 and TRBJ2-5 genes, the complete variable region becomes KAGVTQTPRYLIKTRGQQVTLSCSPISGHRSVSWYQQTPGQGLQFLFEYFSETQRNKGNFPGRFSGRQFSNSRSEMNVSTLELGDSALYLCASSMGLAEETQYFGPGTRLLVL.